A selection of T cell receptor beta chains follows, all from one sample in a study of CD8 T cells in ankylosing spondylitis. TCRdb independently ran MiXCR on the 5' RACE reads; one entry per CDR3 protein. The top ten hold just over 1% of the sample, which has some 450,000 distinct CDR3 sequences, roughly 18% seen once. Sequenced material: blood, either unsorted or a sorted T cell fraction (not recorded which). These receptors were taken from a male donor with ankylosing spondylitis. The CDR3 runs from the conserved cysteine through the conserved F or W. Each record gives: D gene, V gene, J gene, clone size, CDR3 DNA, CDR3 protein. The D gene is left open where the match is weak. Rows give clone size only sometimes, using once, few, many, or a class for an expanded clone.

NA	TRBV2	TRBJ1-6	NA	TGTGCCAGCAGGGGAAATTCACCCCTCCACTTT	CASRGNSPLHF
NA	TRBV6-5	TRBJ1-6	once	TGTGCCAGCAGTTACGGGGTAAACTCACCCCTCCACTTT	CASSYGVNSPLHF
TRBD1	TRBV10-3	TRBJ2-4	few	TGTGCCATCAGTGCGGACAGGGATGACATTCAGTACTTC	CAISADRDDIQYF
NA	TRBV20-1	TRBJ2-5	NA	TGCAGTGCTAGAGATTACTTGGGGGTACAAGAGACCCAGTACTTC	CSARDYLGVQETQYF
NA	TRBV12-3/TRBV12-4	TRBJ1-2	few	TGTGCCAGCAGTGGAGGGATAACTAACTATGGCTACACCTTC	CASSGGITNYGYTF
NA	TRBV7-2	TRBJ2-2	many	TGTGCCAGCAGCTCCCGGCTAGCGTACACCGGGGAGCTGTTTTTT	CASSSRLAYTGELFF
TRBD1	TRBV28	TRBJ2-7	few	TGTGCCAGCAGATCCGGGGGGACAGGGAAACTTTCCTACGAGCAGTACTTC	CASRSGGTGKLSYEQYF
NA	TRBV12-3/TRBV12-4	TRBJ1-5	many	TGTGCCAGCAGTAGCCAAGGAAGTGGGAGGCAGCCCCAGCATTTT	CASSSQGSGRQPQHF
TRBD1	TRBV20-1	TRBJ2-7	many	TGCAGTGCGCGCAAAACAGGGGCGACCTACGAGCAGTACTTC	CSARKTGATYEQYF
NA	TRBV20-1	TRBJ1-3	many	TGCAGTGCTCCAGATTCTGGAAACACCATATATTTT	CSAPDSGNTIYF
NA	TRBV5-1	TRBJ2-1	many	TGCGCCAGCGGGGACACTAGCCCGGCCTACAATGAGCAGTTCTTC	CASGDTSPAYNEQFF
NA	TRBV12-3/TRBV12-4	TRBJ2-5	NA	TGTGCCAGCAGTCAAAGGGTTACAGGGAGGCCACAAGAGACCCAGTACTTC	CASSQRVTGRPQETQYF
TRBD1	TRBV18	TRBJ2-7	NA	TGTGCCAGCTCACCTGGGACAGGGGGGGACTACGAGCAGTACTTC	CASSPGTGGDYEQYF
NA	TRBV28	TRBJ1-4	NA	TGTGCCAGCAGCCCCCCTACACCTAATGAAAAACTGTTTTTT	CASSPPTPNEKLFF
NA	TRBV6-4	TRBJ1-2	NA	TGTGCCAGCAGCGAAGGGCAGGCGACCAACTATGGCTACACCTTC	CASSEGQATNYGYTF
NA	TRBV30	TRBJ2-3	few	TGTGCCTGGAGTGTAGCGGCAGGGGGCACAGATACGCAGTATTTT	CAWSVAAGGTDTQYF
TRBD2	TRBV10-3	TRBJ2-7	NA	TGTGCCACGGCCTCCCCTGTCGGGGGGGAGGCCGAGCAGTACTTC	CATASPVGGEAEQYF
NA	TRBV6-5	TRBJ2-7	NA	TGTGCCAGCAGTTGGATGGTGGACCGGGAGCAGTACTTC	CASSWMVDREQYF
NA	TRBV24-1	TRBJ2-1	many	TGTGCCACCAGCTCGGGGCTTATCAATGAGCAGTTCTTC	CATSSGLINEQFF
NA	TRBV7-3	TRBJ2-1	few	TGTGCCAGCAGCCCCTCCGGGCAGCCCACCAATGAGCAGTTCTTC	CASSPSGQPTNEQFF
NA	TRBV5-1	TRBJ2-3	few	TGCGCCAGCAGCTTGTCTAGCGATAGCACAGATACGCAGTATTTT	CASSLSSDSTDTQYF
TRBD1	TRBV25-1	TRBJ1-4	few	TGTGCCAGCAGTCCAGGACAGGGGGCGCGTGGTGAAAAACTGTTTTTT	CASSPGQGARGEKLFF
TRBD1	TRBV27	TRBJ1-2	NA	TGTGCCAGCAGTTTGACCGACAGGGGGTTTGGCTACACCTTC	CASSLTDRGFGYTF
NA	TRBV6-2/TRBV6-3	TRBJ2-5	few	TGTGCCAGCAGCCCCCAGGGGGGGGTAGAGACCCAGTACTTC	CASSPQGGVETQYF
NA	TRBV5-1	TRBJ2-7	once	TGCGCCAGCAGCTCGGGATACCCCACCTACGAGCAGTACTTC	CASSSGYPTYEQYF
NA	TRBV6-2/TRBV6-3	TRBJ1-2	few	TGTGCCAGCCTCGACCGACAGGTCTATGGCTACACCTTC	CASLDRQVYGYTF
TRBD2	TRBV2	TRBJ2-2	NA	TGTGCCAGCATTCCTAGCGGGGGCCCAACCGGGGAGCTGTTTTTT	CASIPSGGPTGELFF
NA	TRBV5-5	TRBJ1-6	few	TGTGCCAGCAGCTTGGAAGGGGAGGCGGGCTCACCCCTCCACTTT	CASSLEGEAGSPLHF